This T cell receptor (beta chain) was found in a study of blood T cells in healthy people across ages. Sample-barcoded 5' priming and a J-beta primer mix drove a second PCR of about 6 to 12 cycles. TCRdb used MiXCR to reprocess the 5' RACE reads, holding one entry per CDR3 protein. The sample comprises 650,000 to 700,000 distinct CDR3 sequences, about 34% of which are singletons, and approximately 15% rests with the top ten. Notes on this clonotype: Sequence at one end of the junction differs from germline and may be a read error.

The length of the CDR3 is 12 residues. Germline lookup yields CDR1 ENHRY and CDR2 SYGVKD. The chain joins TRBV10-3 to TRBJ2-3; D unclear. Specimen: blood. The sequence was obtained from a woman aged 80 or older in good health. This CDR3 reads CAISASTDTQYF. The CDR3 DNA reads TGTGCCATTAGTGCCAGCACAGATACGCAGTATTTT.